The present T cell receptor beta chain was sequenced within a study of monozygotic twins with inflammatory bowel disease. General study results and limits: Clonotype sharing was lower in IBD patients than healthy twins, most markedly with disease activity. IBD-affected twins scored below their healthy co-twins in TCRbeta diversity (inverse Simpson).

In the case of this clonotype: The antigen is undetermined.

Germline CDR1 is SGHRS and CDR2 is YFSETQ. CDR3 size: 14 residues. One entry per CDR3 protein, without DNA, is what TCRdb gives after re-calling the 5' RACE reads. This table holds around 400,000 distinct CDR3 sequences. Sequenced sample: blood. The origin of this receptor is a human donor with ulcerative colitis or Crohn's disease, or a healthy co-twin of an affected twin (not recorded which). The V call is TRBV5-1, the J call TRBJ2-5; TCRdb's assignment of TRBD1 cannot be checked, as there is no DNA. This chain's CDR3 is CASSPPGGHMTQYF.